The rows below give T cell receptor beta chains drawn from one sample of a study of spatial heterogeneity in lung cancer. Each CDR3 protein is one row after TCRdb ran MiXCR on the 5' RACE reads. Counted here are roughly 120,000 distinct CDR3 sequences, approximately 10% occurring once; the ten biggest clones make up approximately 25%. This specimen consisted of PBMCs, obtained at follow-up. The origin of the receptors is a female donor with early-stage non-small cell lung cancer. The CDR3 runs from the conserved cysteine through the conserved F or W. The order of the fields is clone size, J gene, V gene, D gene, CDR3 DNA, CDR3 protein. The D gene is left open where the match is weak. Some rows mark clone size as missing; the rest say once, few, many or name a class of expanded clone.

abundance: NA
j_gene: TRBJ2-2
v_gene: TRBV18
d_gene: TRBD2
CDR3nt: TGTGCCAGCTCACCAGGACTAGTCAACACCGGGGAGCTGTTTTTT
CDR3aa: CASSPGLVNTGELFF

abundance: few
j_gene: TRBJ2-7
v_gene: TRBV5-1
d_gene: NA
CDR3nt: TGCGCCAGCAGCTTGGGGGGAATCTGCGAGCAGTACTTC
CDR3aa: CASSLGGICEQYF

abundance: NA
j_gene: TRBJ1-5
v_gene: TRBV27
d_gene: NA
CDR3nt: TGTGCCAGCAGTTTATTTGGGGTTGGGAATCAGCCCCAGCATTTT
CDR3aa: CASSLFGVGNQPQHF

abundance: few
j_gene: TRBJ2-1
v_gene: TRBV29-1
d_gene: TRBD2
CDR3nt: TGCAGCGTTGAACCAGCGGGAGTGAATGAGCAGTTCTTC
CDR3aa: CSVEPAGVNEQFF

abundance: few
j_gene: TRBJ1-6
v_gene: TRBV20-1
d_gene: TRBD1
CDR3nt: TGCAGTGCCTCGGACAGGGCGGATTCACCCCTCCACTTT
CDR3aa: CSASDRADSPLHF

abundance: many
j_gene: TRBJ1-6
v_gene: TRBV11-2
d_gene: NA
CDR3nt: TGTGCCAGCCGCAGTCCTTCTCGACACGGTCCCTCACCCCTCCACTTT
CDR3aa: CASRSPSRHGPSPLHF

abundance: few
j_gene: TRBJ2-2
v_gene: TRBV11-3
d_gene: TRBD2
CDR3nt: TGTGCCAGCAGCCCGAGTCTAGCGGGAGGTCTTGCCGGGGAGCTGTTTTTT
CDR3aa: CASSPSLAGGLAGELFF

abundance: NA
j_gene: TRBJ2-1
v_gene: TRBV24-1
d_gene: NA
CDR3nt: TGTGCCACCAGTGAGTACGGAACAGCAAATGAGCAGTTCTTC
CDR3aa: CATSEYGTANEQFF

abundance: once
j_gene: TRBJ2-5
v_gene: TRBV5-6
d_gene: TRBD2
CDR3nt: TGTGCCAGCAGCTTTCTAGCGGGAAGGCAAGGGACCCAGTACTTC
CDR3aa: CASSFLAGRQGTQYF

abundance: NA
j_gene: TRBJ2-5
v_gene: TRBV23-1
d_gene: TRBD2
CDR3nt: TGCGCCAGCAGTCAATCGCTCCGGGAGGGCCCATGGCAAGAGACCCAGTACTTC
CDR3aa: CASSQSLREGPWQETQYF

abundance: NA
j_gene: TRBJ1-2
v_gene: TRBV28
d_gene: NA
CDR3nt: TGTGCCAGCAGTTTGCCAGGTACCAACTATGGCTACACCTTC
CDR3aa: CASSLPGTNYGYTF

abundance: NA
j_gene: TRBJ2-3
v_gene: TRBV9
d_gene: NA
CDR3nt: TGTGCCAGCAGCGTAGAACCTGCTAGCCGGGGCACAGATACGCAGTATTTT
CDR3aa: CASSVEPASRGTDTQYF

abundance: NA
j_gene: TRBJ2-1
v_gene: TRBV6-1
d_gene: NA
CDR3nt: TGTGCCAGCAGTGAATTATTTGCATCCTACAATGAGCAGTTCTTC
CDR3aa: CASSELFASYNEQFF

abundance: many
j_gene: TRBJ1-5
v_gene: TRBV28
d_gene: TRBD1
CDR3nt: TGTGCCAGCAGTCGGGACAGGGAGAGACAGCCCCAGCATTTT
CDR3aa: CASSRDRERQPQHF

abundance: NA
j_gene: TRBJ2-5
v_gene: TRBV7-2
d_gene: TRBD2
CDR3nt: TGTGCCAGCAGCCCTTCTAGCGGGAGGGGGAAGACCCAGTACTTC
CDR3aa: CASSPSSGRGKTQYF

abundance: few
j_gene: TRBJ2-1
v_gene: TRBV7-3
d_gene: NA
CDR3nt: TGTGCCAGCAGCTTGTCCCATAGGGGACGGCAGTTCTTC
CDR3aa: CASSLSHRGRQFF

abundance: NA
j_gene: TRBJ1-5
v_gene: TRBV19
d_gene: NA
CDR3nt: TGTGCCAGTACCGGGACACCTTATAGCAATCAGCCCCAGCATTTT
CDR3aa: CASTGTPYSNQPQHF

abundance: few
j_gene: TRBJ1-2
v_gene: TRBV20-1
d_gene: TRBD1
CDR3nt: TGCAGTGGGAAGGGGGCCTATGGCTACACCTTC
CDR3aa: CSGKGAYGYTF

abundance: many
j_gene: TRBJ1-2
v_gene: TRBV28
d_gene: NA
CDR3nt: TGTGCCAGCAGTCCTACAGGGTTCTATGGCTACACCTTC
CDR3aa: CASSPTGFYGYTF

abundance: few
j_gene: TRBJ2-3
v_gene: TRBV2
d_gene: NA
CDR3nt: TGTGCCAGCCTGGCGGCCAGCGGCACAGATACGCAGTATTTT
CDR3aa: CASLAASGTDTQYF

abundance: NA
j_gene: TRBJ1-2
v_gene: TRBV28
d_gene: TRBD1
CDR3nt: TGTGCCAGCAGTCCAGGGGGGTACTATGGCTACACCTTC
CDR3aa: CASSPGGYYGYTF

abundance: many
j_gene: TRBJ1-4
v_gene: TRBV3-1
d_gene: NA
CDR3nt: TGTGCCAGCAGCCAAGGGGTGCGGGAAAAACTGTTTTTT
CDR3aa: CASSQGVREKLFF

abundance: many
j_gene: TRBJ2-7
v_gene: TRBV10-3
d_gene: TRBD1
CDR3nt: TGTGCCATCAGTGATTTAGGACAGGGCATTAACTCCTACGAGCAGTACTTC
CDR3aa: CAISDLGQGINSYEQYF

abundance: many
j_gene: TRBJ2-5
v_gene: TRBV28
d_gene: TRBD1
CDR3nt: TGTGCCAGCAGCAGCACCGGGACAGCTCTAGAGACCCAGTACTTC
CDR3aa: CASSSTGTALETQYF

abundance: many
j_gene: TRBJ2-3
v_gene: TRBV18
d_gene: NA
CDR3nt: TGTGCCAGCTCACCACATAGCACAGATACGCAGTATTTT
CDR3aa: CASSPHSTDTQYF

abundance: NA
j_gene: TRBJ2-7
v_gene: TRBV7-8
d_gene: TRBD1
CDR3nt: TGTGCCAGCAGCCCGACGGACAGGTTTCCTTACGAGCAGTACTTC
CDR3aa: CASSPTDRFPYEQYF